This T cell receptor (beta chain) was recovered during a study of shared clonotypes between healthy human individuals (dated by TCRdb to 2020 to 2021). Background for the entire study: A couple of women and a few men aged 18 to 49 years were included in the cohort. To increase sequencing depth and limit assay-specific biases, different laboratories used diverse techniques to prepare libraries and sequence TCR repertoires. To estimate repertoire size and how much clonotype sharing occurs between individuals, the study deeply sequenced the blood TCR repertoires of about 5 healthy adults. For each donor, CD4 naive and CD4 memory were each run on three plates, CD8 naive on two plates, and CD8 memory on one plate. Per donor, leukapheresis produced somewhere between about 0.9 and 9.5 billion PBMCs.

Here is what the overall study found, with its caveats: Sampling was limited to blood, and TCR repertoires in tissue likely differ from TCR repertoires in blood. Higher generation probabilities were observed for clonotypes shared by all four sorted-subset donors than for non-shared clonotypes. Naive subsets generally had larger estimated clonotype richness than memory subsets. Based on pairwise subsampling, the degree of clonotype sharing among donors was expected to be affected by sequencing depth. Even with the large sequencing depth, rarefaction of the sorted-subset datasets indicated that sequencing was incomplete. The genetic and exposure-history diversity represented was limited by the small number of donors. Roughly 5.2% of naive CD4, 3.5% of naive CD8, roughly 2.4% of memory CD4, and 0.35% to 0.4% of memory CD8 clonotypes were shared across a handful of donors.

About this clone itself: The antigen it binds to is not known. Per-nucleotide qualities are absent, and no much larger clonotype sits a single base away.

Using the deep immunoSEQ assay, TCR CDR3 regions were amplified from genomic DNA by multiplex PCR. For each cell subset, the extracted genomic DNA was distributed evenly across all wells of several immunoSEQ 96-well plates, and each plate served as one replicate. Each replicate PCR for sorted subsets received about 220 ng genomic DNA, equal to roughly 30,000 T cell genomes. Purified libraries were quantified with a Qubit 3.0 fluorometer, sized on a Bioanalyzer 2100, and re-quantified with the KAPA Library Quantification kit. Every immunoSEQ 96-well plate was sequenced on a separate single-read 150-cycle Illumina NextSeq 550 flow cell. The authors' analysis ran thus. Because the immunoSEQ output included only junctional sequences and no quality scores, the filtering could not be the same as the filtering used for full-length reads. To assign V/J genes and CDR3, sequences were annotated using PyIR, a Python wrapper for IgBLAST v1.9, with IMGT germline references. Reads were removed for weak V/J assignments (E-value above 1e-6), missing CDR3, stop codons, out-of-frame junctions, or ambiguous translated residues. V3J clonotypes were defined by identical inferred V gene, J gene, and CDR3 amino acid sequence. Percentage overlap between repertoires was calculated by dividing the number of shared unique clonotypes by the size of the smaller repertoire. Repertoire richness was assessed with RTK rarefaction, the Chao1 estimator, and Recon v2.1 estimates of unobserved clonotypes. Generation probabilities for all TCRbeta clonotypes obtained by the gDNA method from four donors were computed using OLGA. Here the immuneACCESS table is served through TCRdb, limited to in-frame sequences with V and J called. Missing clones are a known gap in these copies; in checked studies unresolved V genes cover under half, and the rest lacks a known reason. For V, J and clone size, that table is used; D and trimming come from the DNA. Present in this sample are some 1.5 million clones, 95% to 99% of which were seen just once. The top ten constitute around 0.45% of the sample.

Cut back by 3 bases and 7 bases, the V and J ends lie 14 bases apart. The CDR1 and CDR2 encoded by the germline V gene (reference sequence) are SGHNT and YYREEE. The CDR3 runs 14 amino acids, cysteine and phenylalanine included. Only the CDR3 portion is preserved as DNA: 42 bases, with reading frame beginning at the first base. Healthy HIV-negative adults with no recently reported acute infections or vaccinations were included as donors. Every donor was a Caucasian adult residing in Nashville, Tennessee, USA. CD4+ T cells were enriched through magnetic negative selection, after which naive cells were positively selected on CD45RA and the remaining negative fraction served as the memory subset. Blood was obtained by leukapheresis, after which PBMCs were separated by Ficoll-Histopaque density gradient centrifugation and cryopreserved in liquid nitrogen vapor phase. Purity and quantity of every magnetically sorted T cell population were checked by analytical flow cytometry. Genomic DNA was isolated from every sorted fraction and measured by UV absorbance on a Nanodrop 2000c.

The source material was naive CD4+ T cells sorted from blood. In light of the paper, this sample's cell subset or site label describes: CD45RA+ positively selected. The chain uses TRBV5-4 and TRBJ2-1; TRBD2 is perhaps the D gene, given 6 matching bases. The TCR originated in a man younger than 45 in good health. The DNA sequence is as follows: TGTGCCAGCAGCTCAACGGGGGTATCTAATGAGCAGTTCTTC. It is translated as CASSSTGVSNEQFF.